Reported below is one T cell receptor (beta chain). Sequenced by immunoSEQ multiplex PCR; TCRdb stores in-frame clones only, minus some. Of tens of thousands of clones in the sample, more than 80% were seen once. Germline V CDR1 and CDR2: SGHAT, FQNNGV. V was trimmed by 1 base and J by 6 bases, leaving 19 bases between them. There are 17 residues in the CDR3. The record originates from a study of technical replicates of blood from several donors. The sequence derives from a human donor in good health. Some clones in this sample may be carry-over from other donors' samples. V gene TRBV11-2 combines with J gene TRBJ2-1; a possible D gene is TRBD1 (5 bases). The sequenced sample was PBMCs. CDR3 in amino acids: CASSLVGRPGPLNEQFF. The CDR3 DNA reads TGTGCCAGCAGCTTAGTGGGGCGGCCGGGCCCCCTCAATGAGCAGTTCTTC.